This paragraph covers one T cell receptor beta chain sequence. Germline and junction disagree at one end, which may indicate a read error. TCR beta was sequenced from blood CD8+ and CD4+ T cells. Healthy donors served as age- and sex-matched controls. The sample is drawn from a study of CD8 T cells in Susac syndrome. When the RNA was reverse transcribed, random hexamers were used with an input of roughly 0.45 to 1 ug. By means of immunoSEQ multiplex PCR, TCR beta CDR3 spanning 54 Vbeta and 13 Jbeta underwent amplification. TCRdb used MiXCR to reprocess the immunoSEQ multiplex PCR reads, holding one entry per CDR3 protein. The sample includes some 160,000 distinct CDR3 sequences, about 91% of them seen just once. CDR1 is SGHRS, CDR2 YFSETQ, per germline. This CDR3 has 14 residues.

J is TRBJ2-5 and V is TRBV5-1; the D call may be TRBD1 or TRBD2 (5 bases each). This receptor was identified in a human donor in good health. The sample comprised CD4+ T cells from PBMCs. CDR3 amino acids: CASSPGQGKETQYF. For the CDR3, the DNA is TGTGCCAGCAGCCCGGGGCAGGGAAAAGAGACCCAGTACTTC.